These 25 T cell receptor beta chains came from one sample sequenced in a study of cytomegalovirus exposure and HLA in healthy donors. The PCR employed 60 Vbeta primers together with 13 Jbeta primers. Libraries were prepared by immunoSEQ multiplex PCR; TCRdb keeps only in-frame clonotypes and omits some of them. In the table there are some 91,000 clones, 55% to 65% of which are singletons. The sample was PBMCs. These receptors all come from a human donor in good health.

This clone appeared once. The J gene is TRBJ2-1, the V gene TRBV11-2, with 10 bases aligning to TRBD2. The germline CDR1 and CDR2 sequences are SGHAT and FQNNGV. This CDR3 comprises 16 residues. The J segment lost 6 bases and the V segment lost 5 bases, leaving 10 bases of the junction unmatched. DNA of the CDR3: TGTGCCAGCAGCCAGACAAGAGCGGGGGGGACCAATGAGCAGTTCTTC. This codes for CASSQTRAGGTNEQFF. Using reference TRBV11-2 and TRBJ2-1 for the parts outside the CDR3, the full variable domain is EAGVAQSPRYKIIEKRQSVAFWCNPISGHATLYWYQQILGQGPKLLIQFQNNGVVDDSQLPKDRFSAERLKGVDSTLKIQPAKLEDSAVYLCASSQTRAGGTNEQFFGPGTRLTVL.

V gene TRBV7-2 combines with J gene TRBJ2-7; 9 nucleotides agree with TRBD2. CDR3 length: 14 amino acids. V was clipped by 5 bases and J by 3 bases; unmatched bases: 5. The germline gives CDR1 SGHTA, CDR2 FQGNSA. The CDR3 loop reads CASSTRGGRYEQYF. The CDR3 DNA reads TGTGCCAGCAGCACGCGGGGGGGCCGCTACGAGCAGTACTTC.

The chain has TRBV6-1 and TRBJ2-3, with 8 bases fitting TRBD2. The CDR3 has 16 residues. Germline loops: CDR1 MNHNS, CDR2 SASEGT. V lost 3 bases, J lost 1 base, and 6 bases stayed unmatched. Here the CDR3 reads CASSDPGGPGTDTQYF. The CDR3 DNA sequence: TGTGCCAGCAGTGATCCGGGGGGGCCGGGCACAGATACGCAGTATTTT.

Comments on this clone: The junction departs from the called germline gene at one end, perhaps through a read error. The chain uses TRBV7-7 and TRBJ2-2; D gene uncertain. Germline loops: CDR1 SSHAT, CDR2 FNYEAQ (reference sequence). This CDR3 has 13 residues. CDR3 loop: CASSFTNTGELFF. CDR3 bases: TGTGCTAGCAGCTTTACTAACACCGGGGAGCTGTTTTTT. Drawing the rest from reference TRBV7-7 and TRBJ2-2, the complete variable domain is GAGVSQSPRYKVTKRGQDVTLRCDPISSHATLYWYQQALGQGPEFLTYFNYEAQPDKSGLPSDRFSAERPEGSISTLTIQRTEQRDSAMYRCASSFTNTGELFFGEGSRLTVL.

The CDR3 DNA is TGTGCCTGGACCGCCGGGACAGGGGAATACGAGCAGTACTTC. Amino acid sequence: CAWTAGTGEYEQYF. The chain employs TRBV30 and TRBJ2-7; 10 bases are shared with TRBD1. V lost 4 bases, J lost 4 bases, and 7 bases stayed unmatched. Germline lookup yields CDR1 GTSNPN and CDR2 SVGIG (reference sequence). This CDR3 spans 14 amino acids.

The chain is built from TRBV6-6 and TRBJ2-3, with a possible D match to TRBD1 (6 bases). The CDR3 consists of 15 residues. From germline, CDR1 is MNHNY and CDR2 SVGAGI (reference sequence). The ends were cut back, 0 bases at V and 3 bases at J, with 10 bases in the middle. The CDR3 spells CASSYSMQGTDTQYF. The CDR3 nucleotides are TGTGCCAGCAGTTACTCGATGCAGGGGACAGATACGCAGTATTTT.

This clone was found once. Additional DNA sequences in this sample encode the identical CDR3. The chain joins TRBV30 to TRBJ1-2; 8 positions match TRBD1. The junction had 4 bases not matched to a gene; V was cut back by 2 bases and J by 5 bases. This CDR3 has 13 residues. Germline V CDR1 and CDR2: GTSNPN, SVGIG (reference sequence). The CDR3 DNA is TGTGCCTGGAGTAGGGACAGGCCTTATGGCTACACCTTC. The encoded protein is CAWSRDRPYGYTF.

The rearrangement joins TRBV5-4 to TRBJ2-7, with TRBD2 matching over 9 bases. J was trimmed by 4 bases and V by 3 bases; bases with no gene match: 5. Germline V gene sequence: CDR1 SGHNT, CDR2 YYREEE (reference sequence). CDR3 size: 14 residues. The CDR3, as DNA: TGTGCCAGCAGCTCGGGACTAGCTCGTTACGAGCAGTACTTC. Its translation is CASSSGLARYEQYF.

V gene TRBV5-4 combines with J gene TRBJ2-2, with TRBD2 matching over 8 bases. CDR3 length: 17 amino acids. V was pared by 2 bases and J by 4 bases, with 10 bases of the junction left unmatched. CDR1 and CDR2 from the germline V gene are SGHNT and YYREEE (reference sequence). Here the CDR3 reads CASSLEVAGLRTGELFF. The CDR3 DNA reads TGTGCCAGCAGCTTAGAAGTAGCGGGGTTGCGCACCGGGGAGCTGTTTTTT.

The V gene is TRBV6-5, the J gene TRBJ1-1; 10 nucleotides align to TRBD1. The germline gives CDR1 MNHEY, CDR2 SVGAGI. CDR3 length: 13 residues. Germline trimming cut 10 bases from V and 8 bases from J; bases unmatched to any gene: 10. Written as DNA, the CDR3 is TGTGCCACCTTGCGGGACAGGGGCCGCGAAGCTTTCTTT. Amino acids: CATLRDRGREAFF.

This clone was observed a single time. The chain is built from TRBV6-1 and TRBJ1-5; tentatively, D is TRBD1 (5 bases). Germline CDR1 MNHNS, CDR2 SASEGT. The germline V and J ends were trimmed by 6 bases and 4 bases, with 10 bases remaining between them. The CDR3 has 13 amino acids. The CDR3 sequence: CASRSAGNQPQHF. CDR3 DNA: TGTGCCAGCAGGTCTGCAGGGAATCAGCCCCAGCATTTT.

The chain uses TRBV5-4 and TRBJ1-2, with 12 bases lining up with TRBD1. Germline loops: CDR1 SGHNT, CDR2 YYREEE (reference sequence). This CDR3 has 17 amino acids. Unmatched junction bases numbered 11, after V lost 3 bases and J lost 5 bases. This CDR3 reads CASSSGQGATSVYGYTF. The CDR3 nucleotides read TGTGCCAGCAGCTCGGGACAGGGGGCAACTTCAGTTTATGGCTACACCTTC.

The chain couples TRBV18 to TRBJ1-2; 8 bases are shared with TRBD1. With V trimmed by 2 bases and J by 3 bases, 8 bases remained unmatched. The germline V gene encodes CDR1 KGHSH and CDR2 LQKENI. The CDR3 is 16 amino acids. The DNA for the CDR3 is TGTGCCAGCTCACCATCCCGACAGACAGGGGACTATGGCTACACCTTC. Translating gives CASSPSRQTGDYGYTF. The full variable domain, in which reference TRBV18 and TRBJ1-2 provide the parts outside the CDR3, is NAGVMQNPRHLVRRRGQEARLRCSPMKGHSHVYWYRQLPEEGLKFMVYLQKENIIDESGMPKERFSAEFPKEGPSILRIQQVVRGDSAAYFCASSPSRQTGDYGYTFGSGTRLTVV.

A few counts support this clone. This specimen includes other DNA sequences encoding the same CDR3. The chain couples TRBV4-3 to TRBJ2-5; D is perhaps TRBD2 (6 bases). Germline V lookup: CDR1 LGHNA, CDR2 YSLEER. This CDR3 is built from 15 residues. V dropped 1 base and J dropped 1 base, with 10 bases sitting between them. Here the CDR3 reads CASSQVVGGQETQYF. Here the CDR3 DNA reads TGCGCCAGCAGCCAAGTGGTGGGGGGCCAAGAGACCCAGTACTTC.

The chain couples TRBV4-1 to TRBJ2-5; TRBD2 aligns across 12 bases. Germline trimming cut 1 base from V and 2 bases from J; bases unmatched to any gene: 5. The CDR3 spans 17 residues. The germline gives CDR1 MGHRA, CDR2 YSYEKL. The CDR3 coding sequence is TGCGCCAGCAGCCAAGGTCTAGCGGGGGGGTATCAAGAGACCCAGTACTTC. Its translation is CASSQGLAGGYQETQYF.

Comment on this clone: One end of the junction varies from germline; a read error may be responsible. The chain couples TRBV4-1 to TRBJ2-7, with 8 bases that match TRBD2. Germline CDR1 reads MGHRA; CDR2 reads YSYEKL. This CDR3 spans 16 amino acids. The CDR3 nucleotides are TGCGCCAGCAGTCAAGCAGGCGGGGGGCGCTCCTACGAGCAGTACTTC. Its protein product is CASSQAGGGRSYEQYF.

The rearrangement joins TRBV5-6 to TRBJ1-1; 7 bases fit TRBD1. With 4 bases clipped from V and 5 bases from J, the junction kept 8 bases outside the gene matches. The CDR3 contains 14 residues. Germline V gene lookup returns CDR1 SGHDT and CDR2 YYEEEE. The CDR3 region is CASSTLQGWTEAFF. Written as DNA, the CDR3 is TGTGCCAGCAGCACGCTACAGGGGTGGACTGAAGCTTTCTTT.

The chain links TRBV6-5 to TRBJ1-1; no clear D gene. There are 13 residues in the CDR3. Trimming removed 7 bases at V and 1 base at J, with 10 bases between. Germline V gives CDR1 MNHEY, CDR2 SVGAGI. CDR3 DNA sequence: TGTGCCAGCACTATACCGGGGAACACTGAAGCTTTCTTT. Amino acid sequence: CASTIPGNTEAFF.

The genes are TRBV5-5 and TRBJ2-3, with TRBD2 identical over 11 bases. Germline-derived CDR1 and CDR2 are SGHKS and YYEKEE (reference sequence). The CDR3 sequence is 16 residues long. V was pared by 0 bases and J by 2 bases, with 2 bases of the junction left unmatched. CDR3 coding DNA: TGTGCCAGCAGCTTGGCTAGCGGGGGGCTCACAGATACGCAGTATTTT. This translates into CASSLASGGLTDTQYF.

The chain uses TRBV5-1 and TRBJ2-6, with D possibly TRBD1 on 6 matching bases. V was shortened by 0 bases and J by 0 bases, with 13 bases between the two germline ends. The germline V gene has CDR1 SGHRS and CDR2 YFSETQ. This CDR3 contains 18 residues. This chain's CDR3 is CASSLVPGQSSGANVLTF. CDR3 DNA sequence: TGCGCCAGCAGCTTGGTTCCCGGACAGAGCTCTGGGGCCAACGTCCTGACTTTC.

This clone appeared a few times. V usage is TRBV7-5 and J usage is TRBJ2-7; TRBD1 reflects the table's D call only, with no check against the DNA. TRBV7-5 is noted as a pseudogene. This CDR3 region has 15 residues. The CDR3 DNA reads as TGTGCCAGAAGCCTTTGGACAGGGCCACGGAACGAGCAGTACTTC. This gives the protein CARSLWTGPRNEQYF.

There are a few counts of this clone. This sequence joins TRBV27 and TRBJ2-7; the D gene is possibly TRBD1 (6 bases). Germline V gene sequence: CDR1 MNHEY, CDR2 SMNVEV (reference sequence). CDR3 length: 11 amino acids. V was trimmed by 6 bases and J by 4 bases, leaving 7 bases between them. The CDR3 region has the DNA TGTGCCAGCAGACAGGGTTACGAGCAGTACTTC. Its protein product is CASRQGYEQYF.

The rearrangement uses TRBV18 and TRBJ1-1; 8 positions match TRBD1. The CDR3 has 14 amino acids. Per the germline V gene, CDR1 is KGHSH and CDR2 is LQKENI. With 3 bases clipped from V and 1 base from J, the junction kept 1 base outside the gene matches. The CDR3 reads CASSPGQENTEAFF. The CDR3 region has the DNA TGTGCCAGCTCACCGGGACAGGAGAACACTGAAGCTTTCTTT.

Only a few counts were recorded for this clone. V usage is TRBV29-1 and J usage is TRBJ2-5, with D possibly matching TRBD1 (6 bases). V gave up 4 bases and J gave up 5 bases, with 20 bases separating them. This CDR3 contains 15 residues. Germline assignment: CDR1 SQVTM and CDR2 ANQGSEA. The CDR3 region is CSVVGVLGAEETQYF. In DNA, the CDR3 is TGCAGCGTTGTGGGGGTTTTGGGGGCGGAGGAGACCCAGTACTTC.

The chain links TRBV10-3 to TRBJ2-1; D is perhaps TRBD2 (6 bases). In germline, CDR1 is ENHRY, CDR2 SYGVKD. The CDR3 runs to 16 residues. V lost 0 bases and J lost 0, with 9 bases in between. Written as DNA, the CDR3 is TGTGCCATCAGTGAGTCAGTCGGGGGCTCCTACAATGAGCAGTTCTTC. Its protein product is CAISESVGGSYNEQFF.